Sequencing of this TCR beta chain was carried out in a study of blood T cells in healthy people across ages. This clonotype appeared a few times. V lost 6 bases and J lost 4, with 22 bases in between. The CDR3 loop spans 17 amino acids. A J-beta primer mix and a sample-barcoded 5' primer were used in a second PCR of about 7 to 11 cycles. Via MiXCR, TCRdb re-called the 5' RACE reads, giving one row per CDR3 protein. The sample shows about 620,000 distinct CDR3 sequences, around 52% of them seen only once. Sequencing was performed on blood. This receptor was taken from a woman older than 75 in good health. V and J are TRBV12-3 or TRBV12-4 and TRBJ2-1, with D maybe TRBD1 (5 bases). The CDR3, as DNA: TGTGCCAGCAGCCCGAACCGCGCAGGGAAGTCGTACAATGAGCAGTTCTTC. Amino acids: CASSPNRAGKSYNEQFF.